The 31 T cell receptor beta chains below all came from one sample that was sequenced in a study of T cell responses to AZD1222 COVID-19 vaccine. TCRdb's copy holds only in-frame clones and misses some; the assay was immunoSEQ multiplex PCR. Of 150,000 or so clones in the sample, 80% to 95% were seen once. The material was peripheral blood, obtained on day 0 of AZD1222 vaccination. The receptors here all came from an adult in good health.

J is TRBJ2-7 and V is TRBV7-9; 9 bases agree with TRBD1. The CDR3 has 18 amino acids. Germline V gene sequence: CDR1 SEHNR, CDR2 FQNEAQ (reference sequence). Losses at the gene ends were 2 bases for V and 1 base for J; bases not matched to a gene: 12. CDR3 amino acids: CASSLNRGQGSWSYEQYF. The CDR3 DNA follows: TGTGCCAGCAGCTTAAACCGGGGACAGGGTTCATGGTCCTACGAGCAGTACTTC.

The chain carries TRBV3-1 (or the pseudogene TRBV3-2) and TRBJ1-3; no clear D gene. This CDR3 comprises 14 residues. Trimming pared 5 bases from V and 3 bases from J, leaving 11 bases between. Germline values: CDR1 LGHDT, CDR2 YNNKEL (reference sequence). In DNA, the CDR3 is TGTGCCAGCAGCACCCGAGGGAGTGGAAACACCATATATTTT. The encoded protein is CASSTRGSGNTIYF.

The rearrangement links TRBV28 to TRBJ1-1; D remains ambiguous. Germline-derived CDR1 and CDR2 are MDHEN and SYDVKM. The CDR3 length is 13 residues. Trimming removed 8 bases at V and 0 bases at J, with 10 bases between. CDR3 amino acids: CASEMGLNTEAFF. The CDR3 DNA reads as TGTGCCAGCGAGATGGGGTTGAACACTGAAGCTTTCTTT.

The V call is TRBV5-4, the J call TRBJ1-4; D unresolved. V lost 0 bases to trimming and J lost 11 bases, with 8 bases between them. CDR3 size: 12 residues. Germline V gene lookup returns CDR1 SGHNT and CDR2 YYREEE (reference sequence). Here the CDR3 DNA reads TGTGCCAGCAGCTTGGTGACGGGGAAACTGTTTTTT. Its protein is CASSLVTGKLFF.

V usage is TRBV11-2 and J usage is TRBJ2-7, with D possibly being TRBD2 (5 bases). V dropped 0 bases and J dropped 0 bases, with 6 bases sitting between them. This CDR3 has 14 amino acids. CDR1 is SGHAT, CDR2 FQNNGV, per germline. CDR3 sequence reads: CASSLEGSSYEQYF. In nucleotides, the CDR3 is TGTGCCAGCAGCTTAGAGGGGAGCTCCTACGAGCAGTACTTC.

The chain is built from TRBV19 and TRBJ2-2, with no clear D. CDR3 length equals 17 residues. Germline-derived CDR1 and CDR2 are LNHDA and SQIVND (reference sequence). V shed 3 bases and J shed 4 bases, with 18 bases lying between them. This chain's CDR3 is CASSINRRPRSTGELFF. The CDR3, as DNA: TGTGCCAGTAGTATCAATAGAAGGCCCAGGAGCACCGGGGAGCTGTTTTTT. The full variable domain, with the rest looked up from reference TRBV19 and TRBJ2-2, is DGGITQSPKYLFRKEGQNVTLSCEQNLNHDAMYWYRQDPGQGLRLIYYSQIVNDFQKGDIAEGYSVSREKKESFPLTVTSAQKNPTAFYLCASSINRRPRSTGELFFGEGSRLTVL.

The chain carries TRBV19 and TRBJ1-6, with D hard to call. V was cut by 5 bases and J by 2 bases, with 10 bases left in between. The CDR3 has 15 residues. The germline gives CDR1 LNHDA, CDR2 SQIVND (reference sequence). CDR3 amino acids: CASSLWQTYNSPLHF. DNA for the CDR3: TGTGCCAGTAGTCTTTGGCAGACCTATAATTCACCCCTCCACTTT.

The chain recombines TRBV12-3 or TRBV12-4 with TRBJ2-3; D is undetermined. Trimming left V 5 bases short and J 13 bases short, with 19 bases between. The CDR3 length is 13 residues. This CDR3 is CASSLFPRRRKYF. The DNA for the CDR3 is TGTGCCAGCAGTCTCTTCCCTAGGAGAAGGAAGTATTTT.

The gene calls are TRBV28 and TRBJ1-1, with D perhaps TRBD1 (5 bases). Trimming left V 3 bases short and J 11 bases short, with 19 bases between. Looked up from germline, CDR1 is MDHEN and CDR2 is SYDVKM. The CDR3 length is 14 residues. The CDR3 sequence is CASSLRGEWNSAFF. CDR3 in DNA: TGTGCCAGCAGTTTGAGGGGAGAATGGAACTCGGCTTTCTTT.

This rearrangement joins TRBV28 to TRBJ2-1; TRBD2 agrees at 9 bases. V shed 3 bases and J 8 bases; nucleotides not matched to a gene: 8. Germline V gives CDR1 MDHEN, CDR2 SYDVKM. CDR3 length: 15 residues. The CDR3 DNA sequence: TGTGCCAGCAGTTTTGGAGCGGGAGGAGGTGATGAGCAGTTCTTC. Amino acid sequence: CASSFGAGGGDEQFF.

DNA of the CDR3: TGTGCCAGTAGTATGGACCCCGGCGGTTTTAATACTGATACGCAGTATTTT. This encodes CASSMDPGGFNTDTQYF. V usage is TRBV19 and J usage is TRBJ2-3; D is ambiguous. The germline V and J ends were trimmed by 3 bases and 6 bases, with 22 bases remaining between them. CDR1 and CDR2 from the germline V gene are LNHDA and SQIVND (reference sequence). The CDR3 sequence is 17 residues long.

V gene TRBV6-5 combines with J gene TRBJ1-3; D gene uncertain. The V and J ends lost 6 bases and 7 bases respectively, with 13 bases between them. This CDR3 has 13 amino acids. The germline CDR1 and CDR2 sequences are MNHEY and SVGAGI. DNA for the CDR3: TGTGCCAGCAGGGTATCGAAACAGAACACCATATATTTT. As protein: CASRVSKQNTIYF.

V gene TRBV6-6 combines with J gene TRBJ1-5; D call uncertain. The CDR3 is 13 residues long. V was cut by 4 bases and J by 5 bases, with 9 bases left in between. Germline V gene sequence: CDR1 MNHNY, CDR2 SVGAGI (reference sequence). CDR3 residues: CASSFDQDQPQHF. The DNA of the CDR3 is TGTGCCAGCAGTTTCGATCAAGATCAGCCCCAGCATTTT.

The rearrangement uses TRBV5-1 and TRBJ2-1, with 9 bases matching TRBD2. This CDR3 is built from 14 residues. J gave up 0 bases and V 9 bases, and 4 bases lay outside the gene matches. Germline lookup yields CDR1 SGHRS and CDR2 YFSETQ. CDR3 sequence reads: CATRTSASYNEQFF. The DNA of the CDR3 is TGCGCCACCAGGACTAGCGCCTCCTACAATGAGCAGTTCTTC.

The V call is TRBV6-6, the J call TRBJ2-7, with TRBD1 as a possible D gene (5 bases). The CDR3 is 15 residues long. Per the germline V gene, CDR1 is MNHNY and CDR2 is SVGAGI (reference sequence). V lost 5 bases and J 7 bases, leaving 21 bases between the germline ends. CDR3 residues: CASSGARRLRGEQYF. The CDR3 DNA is TGTGCCAGCAGTGGGGCGCGAAGGCTAAGGGGAGAGCAGTACTTC.

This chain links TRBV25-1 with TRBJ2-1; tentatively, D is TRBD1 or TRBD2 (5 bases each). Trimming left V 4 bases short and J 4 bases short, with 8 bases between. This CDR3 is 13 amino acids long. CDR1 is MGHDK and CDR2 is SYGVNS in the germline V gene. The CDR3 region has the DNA TGTGCCAGCAGTGGGGACCAATACAATGAGCAGTTCTTC. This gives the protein CASSGDQYNEQFF.

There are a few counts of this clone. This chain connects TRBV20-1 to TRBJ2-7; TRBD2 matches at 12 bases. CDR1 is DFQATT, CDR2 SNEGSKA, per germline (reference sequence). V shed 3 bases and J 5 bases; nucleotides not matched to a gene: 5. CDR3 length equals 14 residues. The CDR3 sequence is CSASLTSGRNEQYF. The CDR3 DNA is TGCAGTGCTAGTTTGACTAGCGGGAGAAACGAGCAGTACTTC.

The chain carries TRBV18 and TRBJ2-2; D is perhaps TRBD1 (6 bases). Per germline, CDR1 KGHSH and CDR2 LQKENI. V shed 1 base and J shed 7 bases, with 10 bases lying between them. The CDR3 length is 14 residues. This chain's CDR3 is CASSPRNRVGELFF. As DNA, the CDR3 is TGTGCCAGCTCACCACGAAACAGGGTCGGGGAGCTGTTTTTT.

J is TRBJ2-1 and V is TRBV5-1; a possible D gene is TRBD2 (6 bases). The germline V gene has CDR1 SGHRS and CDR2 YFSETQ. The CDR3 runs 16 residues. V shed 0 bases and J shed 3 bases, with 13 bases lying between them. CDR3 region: CASSLGAGLGYNEQFF. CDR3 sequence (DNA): TGCGCCAGCAGCTTGGGTGCGGGACTTGGCTACAATGAGCAGTTCTTC.

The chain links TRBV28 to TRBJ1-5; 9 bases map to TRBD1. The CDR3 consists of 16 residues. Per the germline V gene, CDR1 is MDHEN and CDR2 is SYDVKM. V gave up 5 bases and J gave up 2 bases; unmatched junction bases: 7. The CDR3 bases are TGTGCCAGCAGTCTAAGTAACAGGGGGCGCAATCAGCCCCAGCATTTT. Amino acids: CASSLSNRGRNQPQHF.

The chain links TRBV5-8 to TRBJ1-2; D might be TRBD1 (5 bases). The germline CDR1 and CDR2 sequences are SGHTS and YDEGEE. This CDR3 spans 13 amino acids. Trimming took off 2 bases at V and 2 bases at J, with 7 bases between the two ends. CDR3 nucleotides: TGTGCCAGCAGCTTTAGGGGAAACTATGGCTACACCTTC. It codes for CASSFRGNYGYTF.

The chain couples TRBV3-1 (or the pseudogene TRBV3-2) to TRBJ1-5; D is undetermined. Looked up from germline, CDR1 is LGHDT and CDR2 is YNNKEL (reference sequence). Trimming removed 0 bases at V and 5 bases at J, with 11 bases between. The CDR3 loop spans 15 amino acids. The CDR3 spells CASSQDWQPHQPQHF. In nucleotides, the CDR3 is TGTGCCAGCAGCCAAGATTGGCAGCCTCATCAGCCCCAGCATTTT.

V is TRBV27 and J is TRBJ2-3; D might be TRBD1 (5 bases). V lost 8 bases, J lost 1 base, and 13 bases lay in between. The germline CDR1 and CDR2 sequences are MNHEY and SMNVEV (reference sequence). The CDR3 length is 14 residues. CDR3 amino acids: CASDRGFGTDTQYF. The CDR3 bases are TGTGCCAGCGACAGAGGATTTGGCACAGATACGCAGTATTTT.

CDR3 DNA: TGTGCCAGCAACGAGGGGGCCGGGGAGCTGTTTTTT. It yields the protein CASNEGAGELFF. The V gene is TRBV9, the J gene TRBJ2-2; D is perhaps TRBD1 (6 bases). V shed 6 bases and J shed 6 bases, with 9 bases lying between them. CDR3 length equals 12 residues. The germline V gene encodes CDR1 SGDLS and CDR2 YYNGEE.

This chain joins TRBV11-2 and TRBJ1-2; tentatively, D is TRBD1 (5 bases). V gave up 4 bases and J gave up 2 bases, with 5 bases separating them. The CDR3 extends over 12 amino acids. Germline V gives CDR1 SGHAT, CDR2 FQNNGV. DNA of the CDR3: TGTGCCAGCAGCTCAGGGAACTATGGCTACACCTTC. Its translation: CASSSGNYGYTF.

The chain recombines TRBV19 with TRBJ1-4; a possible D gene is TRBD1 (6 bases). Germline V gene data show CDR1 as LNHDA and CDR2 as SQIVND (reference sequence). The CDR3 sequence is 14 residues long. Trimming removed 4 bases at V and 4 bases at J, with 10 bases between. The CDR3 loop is CASSKGQNNEKLFF. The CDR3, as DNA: TGTGCCAGTAGTAAGGGACAAAATAATGAAAAACTGTTTTTT. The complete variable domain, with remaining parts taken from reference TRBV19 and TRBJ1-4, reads DGGITQSPKYLFRKEGQNVTLSCEQNLNHDAMYWYRQDPGQGLRLIYYSQIVNDFQKGDIAEGYSVSREKKESFPLTVTSAQKNPTAFYLCASSKGQNNEKLFFGSGTQLSVL.

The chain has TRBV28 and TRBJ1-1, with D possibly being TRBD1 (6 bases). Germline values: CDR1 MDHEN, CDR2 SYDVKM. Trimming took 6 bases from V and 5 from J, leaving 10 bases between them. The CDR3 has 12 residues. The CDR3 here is CASRLGGTEAFF. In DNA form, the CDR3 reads TGTGCCAGCAGACTAGGGGGGACTGAAGCTTTCTTT.

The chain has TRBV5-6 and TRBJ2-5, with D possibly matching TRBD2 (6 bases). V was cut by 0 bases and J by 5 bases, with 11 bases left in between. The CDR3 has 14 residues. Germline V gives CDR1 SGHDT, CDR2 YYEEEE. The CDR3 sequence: CASSLVGAGETQYF. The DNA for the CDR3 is TGTGCCAGCAGCTTGGTCGGGGCGGGGGAGACCCAGTACTTC.

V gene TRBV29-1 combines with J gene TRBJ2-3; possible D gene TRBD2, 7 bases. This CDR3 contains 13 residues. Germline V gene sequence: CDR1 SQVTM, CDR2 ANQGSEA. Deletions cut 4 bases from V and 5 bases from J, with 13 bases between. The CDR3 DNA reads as TGCAGCGTTGTAGGGGGGGCCAAAGATACGCAGTATTTT. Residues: CSVVGGAKDTQYF.

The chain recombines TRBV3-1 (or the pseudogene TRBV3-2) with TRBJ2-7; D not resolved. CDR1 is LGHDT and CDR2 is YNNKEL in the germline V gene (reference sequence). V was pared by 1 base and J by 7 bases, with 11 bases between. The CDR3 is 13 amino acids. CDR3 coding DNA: TGTGCCAGCAGCCAAGTTGGGGTCGGGGAGCAGTACTTC. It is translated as CASSQVGVGEQYF.

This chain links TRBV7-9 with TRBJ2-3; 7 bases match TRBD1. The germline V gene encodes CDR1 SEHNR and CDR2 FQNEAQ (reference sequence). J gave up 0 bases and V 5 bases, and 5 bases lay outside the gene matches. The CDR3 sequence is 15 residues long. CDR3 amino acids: CASSHDRASTDTQYF. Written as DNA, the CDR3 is TGTGCCAGCAGCCACGACAGGGCGAGCACAGATACGCAGTATTTT.